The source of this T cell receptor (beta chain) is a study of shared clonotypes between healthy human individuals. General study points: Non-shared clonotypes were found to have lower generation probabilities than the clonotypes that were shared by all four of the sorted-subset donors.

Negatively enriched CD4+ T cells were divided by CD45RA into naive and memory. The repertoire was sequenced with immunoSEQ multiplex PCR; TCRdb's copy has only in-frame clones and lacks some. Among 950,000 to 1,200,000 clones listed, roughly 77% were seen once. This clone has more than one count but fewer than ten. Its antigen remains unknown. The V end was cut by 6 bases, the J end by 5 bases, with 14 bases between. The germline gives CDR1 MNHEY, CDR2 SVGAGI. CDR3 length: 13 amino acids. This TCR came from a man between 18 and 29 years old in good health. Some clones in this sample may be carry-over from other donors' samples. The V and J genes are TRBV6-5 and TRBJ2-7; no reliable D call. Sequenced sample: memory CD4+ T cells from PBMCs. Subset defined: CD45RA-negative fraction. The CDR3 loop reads CASSGRSTHEQYF. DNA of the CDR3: TGTGCCAGCAGCGGGCGGTCAACTCACGAGCAGTACTTC.